These 14 T cell receptor beta chains came from one sample sequenced in a study of blood T cells in healthy people across ages. Together with a sample-barcoded 5' primer, a J-beta primer mix was included in a second PCR lasting about 6 to 11 cycles. TCRdb re-called the 5' RACE reads with MiXCR, one entry per CDR3 protein. Among some 1.5 million distinct CDR3 sequences, roughly 27% were seen once, and the ten largest hold 7.7%. Sequencing was performed on blood. The source is a woman aged 25 to 39 in good health.

The rearrangement uses TRBV29-1 and TRBJ2-4, with D possibly TRBD2 on 6 matching bases. This CDR3 spans 14 amino acids. Trimming took 3 bases from V and 13 from J, leaving 22 bases between them. Germline V CDR1 and CDR2: SQVTM, ANQGSEA. The CDR3 bases are TGCAGCGTTGAGGGGGGAATGGGGTTCAATGAGCAGTACTTC. This translates into CSVEGGMGFNEQYF.

CDR3 sequence: CASSDMGETQYF. CDR3 bases: TGTGCCAGCAGTGATATGGGAGAGACCCAGTACTTC. The rearrangement links TRBV2 to TRBJ2-5; D not certain. The V end was cut by 3 bases, the J end by 4 bases, with 6 bases between. The CDR3 contains 12 residues. Looked up from germline, CDR1 is SNHLY and CDR2 is FYNNEI.

This sequence joins TRBV7-2 and TRBJ2-1, with D maybe TRBD2 (7 bases). The germline CDR1 and CDR2 sequences are SGHTA and FQGNSA. Trimming stripped 1 base from V and 7 bases from J, with 14 bases between. The CDR3 is made up of 15 amino acids. CDR3 sequence: CASSLVGGPGNEQFF. The CDR3 nucleotides are TGTGCCAGCAGCTTAGTGGGGGGGCCTGGGAATGAGCAGTTCTTC.

This clonotype was counted only a few times. This chain links TRBV7-2 with TRBJ2-4; 8 bases are shared with TRBD2. CDR3 length: 16 residues. Germline V gene lookup returns CDR1 SGHTA and CDR2 FQGNSA. V trimming: 8 bases; J trimming: 13 bases; junction bases outside the gene matches: 22. CDR3 in amino acids: CASGPSGTRGLGEQYF. CDR3 DNA: TGTGCCAGCGGCCCCTCCGGGACTAGAGGGTTAGGGGAGCAGTACTTC.

The chain has TRBV6-6 and TRBJ1-1; the D gene is possibly TRBD1 (5 bases). The CDR3 is 15 residues long. Trimming removed 7 bases from V and 3 bases from J, with 18 bases in between. Looked up from germline, CDR1 is MNHNY and CDR2 is SVGAGI (reference sequence). This CDR3 is CASTPRGTQDTEAFF. CDR3 DNA sequence: TGTGCCAGCACCCCACGGGGGACCCAAGACACTGAAGCTTTCTTT.

The CDR3 coding sequence is TGCAGCGTTAAGTCAATGGGCTCCTACGAGCAGTACTTC. Translated, it gives CSVKSMGSYEQYF. The V call is TRBV29-1, the J call TRBJ2-7, with D uncertain. Germline V CDR1 and CDR2: SQVTM, ANQGSEA. CDR3 length: 13 residues. V lost 5 bases, J lost 0 bases, and 11 bases lay in between.

There are many counts of this clonotype. The chain has TRBV14 and TRBJ2-5, with D hard to call. Germline V gene data show CDR1 as SGHDN and CDR2 as FVKESK. This CDR3 has 16 residues. V shed 1 base and J shed 5 bases, with 17 bases lying between them. CDR3 sequence: CASSQGVFVGSETQYF. Written as DNA, the CDR3 is TGTGCCAGCAGCCAAGGGGTTTTCGTGGGGTCGGAGACCCAGTACTTC.

This clonotype showed up just a few times. J is TRBJ1-1 and V is TRBV12-3 or TRBV12-4; a possible D gene is TRBD1 (6 bases). V lost 6 bases to trimming and J lost 4 bases, with 12 bases between them. This CDR3 has 13 amino acids. The CDR3 DNA is TGTGCCAGCAGGAGACAGGTCGTCACTGAAGCTTTCTTT. It encodes CASRRQVVTEAFF.

The V gene is TRBV15, the J gene TRBJ1-5; D gene uncertain. The CDR3 runs to 15 residues. The V end was cut by 0 bases, the J end by 7 bases, with 13 bases between. The germline V gene has CDR1 LNHNV and CDR2 YYDKDF (reference sequence). For the CDR3, the DNA is TGTGCCACCAGCAGAGATCGACCAGCGGGACAGCCCCAGCATTTT. This encodes CATSRDRPAGQPQHF. Variable domain in full (rest from reference TRBV15 and TRBJ1-5): DAMVIQNPRYQVTQFGKPVTLSCSQTLNHNVMYWYQQKSSQAPKLLFHYYDKDFNNEADTPDNFQSRRPNTSFCFLDIRSPGLGDTAMYLCATSRDRPAGQPQHFGDGTRLSIL.

This chain uses TRBV20-1 with TRBJ1-5, with unresolved D. V lost 6 bases to trimming and J lost 6 bases, with 15 bases between them. The CDR3 covers 13 residues. CDR1 DFQATT and CDR2 SNEGSKA come from the germline V gene (reference sequence). CDR3 in amino acids: CSAQTFGSQPQHF. In DNA, the CDR3 is TGCAGTGCCCAGACCTTCGGGAGTCAGCCCCAGCATTTT.

The rearrangement joins TRBV11-2 to TRBJ1-4; D not certain. The CDR3 runs to 15 residues. Germline V gene data show CDR1 as SGHAT and CDR2 as FQNNGV. The V and J ends lost 6 bases and 5 bases respectively, with 16 bases between them. CDR3 sequence reads: CASRIGVKSNEKLFF. DNA of the CDR3: TGTGCCAGCAGAATAGGTGTCAAATCCAATGAAAAACTGTTTTTT.

This clonotype has at least ten counts. The rearrangement joins TRBV5-1 to TRBJ2-7; 8 nucleotides line up with TRBD1. This CDR3 has 16 amino acids. The V gene's germline CDR1 is SGHRS and CDR2 YFSETQ. Germline trimming cut 3 bases from V and 1 base from J; bases unmatched to any gene: 9. In nucleotides, the CDR3 is TGCGCCAGCAGCTCCCTTGACCGGACAGGGTCCTACGAGCAGTACTTC. The encoded protein is CASSSLDRTGSYEQYF.

This clonotype was found a few times. This chain joins TRBV5-1 and TRBJ2-1, with 8 bases matching TRBD2. The germline gives CDR1 SGHRS, CDR2 YFSETQ. This CDR3 region has 18 residues. J lost 4 bases, V lost 4 bases, and 16 bases had no gene match. The CDR3 sequence: CASSPTPQTSGGYNEQFF. CDR3 DNA: TGCGCCAGCAGCCCTACCCCCCAAACGAGCGGGGGTTACAATGAGCAGTTCTTC. Together with reference TRBV5-1 and TRBJ2-1, the CDR3 gives the full variable domain: KAGVTQTPRYLIKTRGQQVTLSCSPISGHRSVSWYQQTPGQGLQFLFEYFSETQRNKGNFPGRFSGRQFSNSRSEMNVSTLELGDSALYLCASSPTPQTSGGYNEQFFGPGTRLTVL.

CDR3 bases: TGTGCTAGTGGTTTCCTGACTAGCGGTAGCACAGATACGCAGTATTTT. This encodes CASGFLTSGSTDTQYF. The gene calls are TRBV12-5 and TRBJ2-3; 9 nucleotides agree with TRBD2. The germline gives CDR1 LGHNT, CDR2 FRNRAP. With V trimmed by 3 bases and J by 0 bases, 4 bases remained unmatched. CDR3 length: 16 amino acids.